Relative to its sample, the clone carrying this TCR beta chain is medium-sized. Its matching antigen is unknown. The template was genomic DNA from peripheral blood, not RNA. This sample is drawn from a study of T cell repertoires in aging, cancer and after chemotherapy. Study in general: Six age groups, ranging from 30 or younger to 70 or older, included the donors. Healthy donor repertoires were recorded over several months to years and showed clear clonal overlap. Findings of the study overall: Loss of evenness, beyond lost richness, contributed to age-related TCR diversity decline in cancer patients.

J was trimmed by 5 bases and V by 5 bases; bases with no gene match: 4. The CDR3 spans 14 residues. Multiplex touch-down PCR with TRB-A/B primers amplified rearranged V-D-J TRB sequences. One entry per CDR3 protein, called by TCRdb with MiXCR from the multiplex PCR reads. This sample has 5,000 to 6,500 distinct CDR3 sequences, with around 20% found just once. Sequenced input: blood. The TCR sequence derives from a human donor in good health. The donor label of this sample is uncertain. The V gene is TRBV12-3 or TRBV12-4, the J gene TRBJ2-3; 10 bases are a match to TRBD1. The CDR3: CASSPTGGGDTQYF. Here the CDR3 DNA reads TGTGCCAGCAGTCCGACAGGGGGCGGAGATACGCAGTATTTT.